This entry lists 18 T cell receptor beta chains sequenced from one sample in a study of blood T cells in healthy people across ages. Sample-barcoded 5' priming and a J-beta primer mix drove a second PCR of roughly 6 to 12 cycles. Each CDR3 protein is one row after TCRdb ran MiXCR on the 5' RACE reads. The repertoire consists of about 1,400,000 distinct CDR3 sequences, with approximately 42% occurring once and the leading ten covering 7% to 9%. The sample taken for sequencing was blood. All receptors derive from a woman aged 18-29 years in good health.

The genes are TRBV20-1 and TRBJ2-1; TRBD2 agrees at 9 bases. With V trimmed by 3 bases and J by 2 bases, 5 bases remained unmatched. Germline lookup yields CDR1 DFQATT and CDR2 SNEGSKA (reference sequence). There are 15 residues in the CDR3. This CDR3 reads CSARETSGPYNEQFF. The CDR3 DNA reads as TGCAGTGCTAGGGAAACTAGCGGGCCCTACAATGAGCAGTTCTTC.

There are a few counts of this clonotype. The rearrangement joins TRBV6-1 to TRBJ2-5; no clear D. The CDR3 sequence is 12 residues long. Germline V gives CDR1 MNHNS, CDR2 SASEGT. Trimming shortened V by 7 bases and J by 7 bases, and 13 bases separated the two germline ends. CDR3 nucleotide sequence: TGTGCCAGCACCCCGGTTTCGGGGACCCAGTACTTC. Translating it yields CASTPVSGTQYF.

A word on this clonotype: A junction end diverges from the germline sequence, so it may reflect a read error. This CDR3 reads CGARGGSLSYEQYF. CDR3 DNA sequence: TGCGGTGCTAGAGGGGGAAGTCTCTCCTACGAGCAGTACTTC. The chain recombines TRBV20-1 with TRBJ2-7, with D possibly TRBD1 on 6 matching bases. CDR3 length: 14 residues. CDR1 DFQATT and CDR2 SNEGSKA come from the germline V gene (reference sequence).

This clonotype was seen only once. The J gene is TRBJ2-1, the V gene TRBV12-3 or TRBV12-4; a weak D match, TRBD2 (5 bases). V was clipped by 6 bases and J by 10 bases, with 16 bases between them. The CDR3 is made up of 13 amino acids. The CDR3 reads CASSLRGSVEQFF. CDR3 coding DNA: TGTGCCAGCAGCCTGAGAGGTAGCGTCGAGCAGTTCTTC.

CDR3 loop: CSARDRGINKENQPQHF. In DNA, the CDR3 is TGCAGTGCTAGAGATCGAGGAATAAATAAAGAAAATCAGCCCCAGCATTTT. The V gene is TRBV20-1, the J gene TRBJ1-5; D unclear. Germline V lookup: CDR1 DFQATT, CDR2 SNEGSKA (reference sequence). The CDR3 contains 17 residues. V was shortened by 0 bases and J by 4 bases, with 19 bases between the two germline ends.

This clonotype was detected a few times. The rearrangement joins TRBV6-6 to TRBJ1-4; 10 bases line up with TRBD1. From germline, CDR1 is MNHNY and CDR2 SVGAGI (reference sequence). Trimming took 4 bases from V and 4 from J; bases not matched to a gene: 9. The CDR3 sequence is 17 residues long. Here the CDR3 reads CASSSRGRDRGNEKLFF. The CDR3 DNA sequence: TGTGCCAGCAGTTCCCGGGGCCGGGACAGGGGTAATGAAAAACTGTTTTTT.

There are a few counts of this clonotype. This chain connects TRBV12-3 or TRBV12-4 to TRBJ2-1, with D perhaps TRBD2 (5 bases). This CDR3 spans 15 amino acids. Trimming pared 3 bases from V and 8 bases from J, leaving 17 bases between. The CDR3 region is CASSLGSVTGYEQFF. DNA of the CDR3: TGTGCCAGCAGTTTGGGTAGCGTGACCGGCTATGAGCAGTTCTTC.

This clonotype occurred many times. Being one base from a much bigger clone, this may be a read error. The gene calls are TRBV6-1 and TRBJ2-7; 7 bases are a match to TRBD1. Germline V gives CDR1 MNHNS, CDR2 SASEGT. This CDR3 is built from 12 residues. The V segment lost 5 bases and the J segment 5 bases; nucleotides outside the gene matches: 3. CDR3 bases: TGTGCCAGCAGTAAAACAGGGGACGAGCAGTACTTC. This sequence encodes CASSKTGDEQYF.

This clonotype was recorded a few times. CDR3 sequence reads: CAGTHGPSSDEQFF. CDR3 coding DNA: TGTGCCGGCACCCACGGGCCTAGCTCAGATGAGCAGTTCTTC. The V gene is TRBV6-5, the J gene TRBJ2-1, with D perhaps TRBD2 (5 bases). This CDR3 contains 14 residues. V was shortened by 11 bases and J by 8 bases, with 22 bases between the two germline ends. Germline assignment: CDR1 MNHEY and CDR2 SVGAGI.

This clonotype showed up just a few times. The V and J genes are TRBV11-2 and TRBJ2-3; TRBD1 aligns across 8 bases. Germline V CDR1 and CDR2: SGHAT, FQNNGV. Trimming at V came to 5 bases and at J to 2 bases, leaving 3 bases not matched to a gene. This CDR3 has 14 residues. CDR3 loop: CASSRDRPTDTQYF. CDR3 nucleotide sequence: TGTGCCAGCAGCAGGGACAGGCCCACAGATACGCAGTATTTT.

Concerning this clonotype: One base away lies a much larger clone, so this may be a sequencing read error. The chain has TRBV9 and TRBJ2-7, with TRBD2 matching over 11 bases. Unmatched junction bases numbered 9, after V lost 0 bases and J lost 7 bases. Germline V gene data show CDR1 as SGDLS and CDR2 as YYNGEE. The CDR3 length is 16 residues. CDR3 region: CASSVVAGGPGNEQYF. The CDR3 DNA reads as TGTGCCAGCAGCGTAGTAGCGGGGGGGCCGGGAAATGAGCAGTACTTC.

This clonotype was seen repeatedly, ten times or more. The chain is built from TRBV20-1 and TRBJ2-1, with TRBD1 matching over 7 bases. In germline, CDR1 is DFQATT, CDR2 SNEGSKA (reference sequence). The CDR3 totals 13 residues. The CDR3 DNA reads TGCAGCGCCCCAAGGGACAGTTACAATGAGCAGTTCTTC. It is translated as CSAPRDSYNEQFF.

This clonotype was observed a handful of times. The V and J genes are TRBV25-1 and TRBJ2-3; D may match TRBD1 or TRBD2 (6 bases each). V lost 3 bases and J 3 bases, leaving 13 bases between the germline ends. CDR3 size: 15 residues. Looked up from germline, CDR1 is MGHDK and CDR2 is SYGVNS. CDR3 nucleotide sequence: TGTGCCAGCAGTGAGATCGGGGGCACAACAGATACGCAGTATTTT. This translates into CASSEIGGTTDTQYF. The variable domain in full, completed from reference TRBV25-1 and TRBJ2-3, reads EADIYQTPRYLVIGTGKKITLECSQTMGHDKMYWYQQDPGMELHLIHYSYGVNSTEKGDLSSESTVSRIRTEHFPLTLESARPSHTSQYLCASSEIGGTTDTQYFGPGTRLTVL.

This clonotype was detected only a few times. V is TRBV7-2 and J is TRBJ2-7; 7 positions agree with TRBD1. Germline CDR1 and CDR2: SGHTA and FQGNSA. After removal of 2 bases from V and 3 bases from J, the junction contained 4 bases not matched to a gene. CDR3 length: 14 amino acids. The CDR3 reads CASSLKAGGYEQYF. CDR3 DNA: TGTGCCAGCAGCTTAAAAGCAGGGGGCTACGAGCAGTACTTC.

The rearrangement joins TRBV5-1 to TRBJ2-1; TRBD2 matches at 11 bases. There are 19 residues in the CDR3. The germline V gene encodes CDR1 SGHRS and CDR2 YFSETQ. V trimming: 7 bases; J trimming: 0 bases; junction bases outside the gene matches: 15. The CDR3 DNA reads TGCGCCAGCGCACCCGGGACTAGCGGAGAAGGTAGCTCCTACAATGAGCAGTTCTTC. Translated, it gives CASAPGTSGEGSSYNEQFF.

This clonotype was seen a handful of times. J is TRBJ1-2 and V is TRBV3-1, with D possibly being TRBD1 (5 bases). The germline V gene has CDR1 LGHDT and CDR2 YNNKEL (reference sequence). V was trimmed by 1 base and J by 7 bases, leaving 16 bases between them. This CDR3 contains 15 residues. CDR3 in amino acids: CASSQGGQGLFGYTF. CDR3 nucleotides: TGTGCCAGCAGCCAAGGCGGCCAGGGCCTTTTTGGCTACACCTTC.

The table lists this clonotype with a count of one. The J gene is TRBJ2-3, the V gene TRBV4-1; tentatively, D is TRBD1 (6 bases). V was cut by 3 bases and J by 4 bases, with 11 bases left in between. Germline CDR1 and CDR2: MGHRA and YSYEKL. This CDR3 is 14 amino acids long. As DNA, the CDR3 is TGCGCCAGCAGCCAGAAGCAGGGGCCAGATACGCAGTATTTT. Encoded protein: CASSQKQGPDTQYF.

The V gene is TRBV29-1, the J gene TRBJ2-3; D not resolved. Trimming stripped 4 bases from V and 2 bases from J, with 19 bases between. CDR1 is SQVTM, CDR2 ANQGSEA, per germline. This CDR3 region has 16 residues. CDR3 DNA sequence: TGCAGCGTTGGGCCAAACCCCAGCCTTCCCACAGATACGCAGTATTTT. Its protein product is CSVGPNPSLPTDTQYF.